The present T cell receptor (beta chain) was sequenced within a study of blood T cell repertoires in COVID-19. Across the whole study: There were acute and convalescent COVID-19 samples, and they came from the United States, Italy and Spain. The analysed material was cDNA or gDNA that came from T cells, B-cell-depleted T cells, or PBMCs.

Per the original methods: Reference gene primers were amplified, and this amplification served to estimate nucleated cell counts. Sequencing was performed with immunoSEQ multiplex PCR; in TCRdb, only in-frame clones are kept and a portion is missing. V and J calls and clone size are given by that table; D and trimming were obtained from the DNA. The sample yields tens of thousands of clones, 86% seen once. Germline V gives CDR1 SGHTA, CDR2 FQGNSA. The length of the CDR3 is 15 residues. Trimming pared 3 bases from V and 2 bases from J, leaving 13 bases between. Sequencing input: peripheral blood. This sequence originates from a human donor with active COVID-19. The donor label of this sample is uncertain. The chain links TRBV7-2 to TRBJ1-1; TRBD1 is a possible D gene (5 bases). The CDR3 protein is CASSFREGYNTEAFF. CDR3 sequence (DNA): TGTGCCAGCAGCTTTCGGGAGGGGTATAACACTGAAGCTTTCTTT.